The 21 T cell receptor beta chains in this list originate from one sample, sequenced in a study of blood T cell repertoires in COVID-19. Clones were read by immunoSEQ multiplex PCR, and TCRdb kept only the in-frame ones, dropping some. The sample holds 230,000 or so clones, 80% to 85% seen once. The specimen sequenced was PBMCs or T cells enriched from blood (not recorded which). All receptors come from a man aged 50 or older who had recovered from COVID-19.

V and J are TRBV12-3 or TRBV12-4 and TRBJ2-2; tentative D call: TRBD1 (5 bases). The V end lost 7 bases, the J end lost 6 bases, and 12 bases lay between the germline ends. The CDR3 is made up of 13 amino acids. The CDR3 is CASTKQVAGELFF. CDR3 nucleotides: TGTGCCAGCACTAAACAGGTTGCCGGGGAGCTGTTTTTT.

The chain recombines TRBV6-5 with TRBJ2-7, with D maybe TRBD2 (6 bases). Trimming removed 6 bases at V and 9 bases at J, with 18 bases between. Germline V gene sequence: CDR1 MNHEY, CDR2 SVGAGI. CDR3 length: 13 residues. CDR3 sequence: CASRRLGSDWQYF. The CDR3 coding sequence is TGTGCCAGCAGGAGACTAGGCTCGGATTGGCAGTACTTC.

This clone is a singleton in its sample. This rearrangement joins TRBV28 to TRBJ1-4, with a possible D match to TRBD1 (6 bases). The CDR3 covers 12 residues. Trimming removed 7 bases from V and 8 bases from J, with 11 bases in between. CDR1 is MDHEN and CDR2 is SYDVKM in the germline V gene. CDR3 DNA: TGTGCCAGCAATCAGGGGTGGGAAAAACTGTTTTTT. Residues: CASNQGWEKLFF.

The CDR3 nucleotides are TGTGCCAGCAGCTTCGATACAGGGGCGGATGAGACCCAGTACTTC. Translating it yields CASSFDTGADETQYF. The chain carries TRBV7-3 and TRBJ2-5; TRBD1 aligns across 7 bases. CDR3 length: 15 residues. V was clipped by 3 bases and J by 5 bases; unmatched bases: 9. CDR1 and CDR2 from the germline V gene are SGHTA and FQGTGA.

The rearrangement uses TRBV10-3 and TRBJ1-2, with a tentative D call TRBD1 (6 bases). The ends were cut back, 7 bases at V and 8 bases at J, with 17 bases in the middle. Germline V gene lookup returns CDR1 ENHRY and CDR2 SYGVKD. The CDR3 consists of 13 residues. The CDR3 nucleotides are TGTGCCATCACCGCCCTAGGGGGGGAAGGCTACACCTTC. As protein: CAITALGGEGYTF.

CDR3: CASRVGQGKYEQYF. CDR3 nucleotide sequence: TGTGCCAGCAGAGTGGGACAGGGGAAATACGAGCAGTACTTC. The chain recombines TRBV6-5 with TRBJ2-7, with 10 bases identical to TRBD1. The length of the CDR3 is 14 residues. J gave up 4 bases and V 6 bases, and 6 bases lay outside the gene matches. Germline values: CDR1 MNHEY, CDR2 SVGAGI.

The chain links TRBV2 to TRBJ2-2; TRBD2 is a possible D gene (6 bases). The germline V gene has CDR1 SNHLY and CDR2 FYNNEI. The V end lost 6 bases, the J end lost 4 bases, and 27 bases lay between the germline ends. This CDR3 region has 19 residues. The CDR3 region is CASRVAAGRGGEITGELFF. CDR3 in DNA: TGTGCCAGCAGAGTAGCTGCGGGGCGCGGCGGGGAGATCACCGGGGAGCTGTTTTTT.

This sequence joins TRBV28 and TRBJ1-5; 9 bases fit TRBD1. The germline V gene has CDR1 MDHEN and CDR2 SYDVKM. The CDR3 length is 14 residues. V shed 8 bases, J shed 0 bases, and the junction held 2 bases outside the gene matches. The CDR3 nucleotides are TGTGCCAGCGGACAGGGGCCTAGCAATCAGCCCCAGCATTTT. Translation: CASGQGPSNQPQHF.

This rearrangement joins TRBV19 to TRBJ1-2; D not resolved. The CDR3 is 13 residues long. Germline V gene lookup returns CDR1 LNHDA and CDR2 SQIVND (reference sequence). Trimming took 6 bases from V and 3 from J, leaving 11 bases between them. The CDR3 DNA reads TGTGCCAGTAGGTCTGGAGTGCACTATGGCTACACCTTC. Translating it yields CASRSGVHYGYTF.

This chain connects TRBV5-4 to TRBJ1-1; D may be TRBD1 (5 bases). CDR1 is SGHNT, CDR2 YYREEE, per germline (reference sequence). The germline V and J ends were trimmed by 4 bases and 0 bases, with 10 bases remaining between them. The CDR3 is 14 residues long. The DNA for the CDR3 is TGTGCCAGCAGCCGGGGGGAACTGAACACTGAAGCTTTCTTT. Protein sequence: CASSRGELNTEAFF.

The table lists this clone with a few counts. The J gene is TRBJ1-1, the V gene TRBV5-8, with TRBD1 matching 7 bases. V was pared by 4 bases and J by 5 bases, with 5 bases of the junction left unmatched. In germline, CDR1 is SGHTS, CDR2 YDEGEE. The CDR3 runs 13 residues. In nucleotides, the CDR3 is TGTGCCAGCAGCCGATACAGGGGTACTGAAGCTTTCTTT. Protein product: CASSRYRGTEAFF.

The chain employs TRBV5-1 and TRBJ1-2; 10 bases are a match to TRBD1. V lost 2 bases, J lost 6 bases, and 1 base stayed unmatched. The CDR3 is made up of 13 amino acids. The germline V gene encodes CDR1 SGHRS and CDR2 YFSETQ. CDR3 DNA sequence: TGCGCCAGCAGCTTCGGACAGGGGGATGGCTACACCTTC. It translates to CASSFGQGDGYTF. The full variable domain, in which reference TRBV5-1 and TRBJ1-2 provide the parts outside the CDR3, is KAGVTQTPRYLIKTRGQQVTLSCSPISGHRSVSWYQQTPGQGLQFLFEYFSETQRNKGNFPGRFSGRQFSNSRSEMNVSTLELGDSALYLCASSFGQGDGYTFGSGTRLTVV.

The chain employs TRBV7-2 and TRBJ2-7; 10 bases line up with TRBD1. CDR1 SGHTA and CDR2 FQGNSA come from the germline V gene. Losses at the gene ends were 3 bases for V and 4 bases for J; bases not matched to a gene: 6. The CDR3 covers 15 residues. CDR3 loop: CASSLWTGGGYEQYF. The DNA of the CDR3 is TGTGCCAGCAGCTTGTGGACAGGGGGGGGTTACGAGCAGTACTTC.

The chain is built from TRBV9 and TRBJ1-1; perhaps TRBD1 as D (5 bases). Germline V gene data show CDR1 as SGDLS and CDR2 as YYNGEE. This CDR3 is built from 14 residues. Trimming pared 0 bases from V and 9 bases from J, leaving 15 bases between. The CDR3 DNA reads TGTGCCAGCAGCGTAGATGGCAGGGAAGGTAAAGCTTTCTTT. It codes for CASSVDGREGKAFF.

This clone has only one observation. This chain joins TRBV18 and TRBJ1-3, with a tentative D call TRBD1 (6 bases). CDR3 length equals 17 residues. Per the germline V gene, CDR1 is KGHSH and CDR2 is LQKENI. Trimming stripped 1 base from V and 3 bases from J, with 16 bases between. CDR3 bases: TGTGCCAGCTCACCACGCGGGGGCAAAGCCTATGGAAACACCATATATTTT. This translates into CASSPRGGKAYGNTIYF.

In DNA, the CDR3 is TGCGCCAGCAGCGACGGGTCGGGACAGGGCCTCGAGCAGTACTTC. It codes for CASSDGSGQGLEQYF. This chain links TRBV5-1 with TRBJ2-7, with 9 bases fitting TRBD1. V lost 4 bases to trimming and J lost 6 bases; unmatched junction nucleotides: 11. CDR1 SGHRS and CDR2 YFSETQ come from the germline V gene. The CDR3 has 15 amino acids.

Regarding this clone: This CDR3 is missing its conserved last phenylalanine or tryptophan, likely due to a read error. Because the CDR3's place on the DNA is in doubt, the DNA is left out and the CDR3 is given as listed by TCRdb. The chain joins TRBV2 to TRBJ1-4. CDR1 is SNHLY, CDR2 FYNNEI, per germline. The CDR3 is 9 amino acids in total, end residues counted. This CDR3 is CASSEEPLC.

The chain is built from TRBV4-2 and TRBJ1-5; D possibly corresponds to TRBD1 (6 bases). V gave up 0 bases and J gave up 7 bases, with 16 bases separating them. CDR1 and CDR2 (germline): LGHNA, YNFKEQ. The CDR3 length is 16 residues. The CDR3 loop is CASSQDMMGAPQPQHF. The CDR3 nucleotides are TGTGCCAGCAGCCAAGACATGATGGGGGCGCCGCAGCCCCAGCATTTT.

The chain carries TRBV5-8 and TRBJ2-5, with TRBD1 matching over 7 bases. The CDR3 consists of 14 residues. The trim removed 4 bases at V and 5 bases at J, leaving 8 bases unmatched. Per germline, CDR1 SGHTS and CDR2 YDEGEE. The CDR3 sequence is CASSPGYRGETQYF. CDR3 nucleotide sequence: TGTGCCAGCAGCCCAGGGTACAGGGGCGAGACCCAGTACTTC.

This clone was seen just once. The chain recombines TRBV9 with TRBJ2-2, with D unclear. Per germline, CDR1 SGDLS and CDR2 YYNGEE. The CDR3 spans 16 residues. Trimming pared 1 base from V and 4 bases from J, leaving 14 bases between. The CDR3 nucleotides are TGTGCCAGCAGCGTAAACTCGGAGCATTCCACCGGGGAGCTGTTTTTT. It codes for CASSVNSEHSTGELFF. Complete variable domain (other parts from reference TRBV9 and TRBJ2-2): DSGVTQTPKHLITATGQRVTLRCSPRSGDLSVYWYQQSLDQGLQFLIQYYNGEERAKGNILERFSAQQFPDLHSELNLSSLELGDSALYFCASSVNSEHSTGELFFGEGSRLTVL.

The rearrangement uses TRBV7-3 and TRBJ2-7, with TRBD1 identical over 9 bases. In germline, CDR1 is SGHTA, CDR2 FQGTGA. The CDR3 extends over 14 amino acids. Trimming cost V 6 bases and J 5 bases; bases outside gene matches: 8. Here the CDR3 DNA reads TGTGCCAGCAGTACTACAGGGGGCTGGAACGAGCAGTACTTC. It encodes CASSTTGGWNEQYF.